Listed below are T cell receptor beta chains from one sample, sequenced in a study of cytomegalovirus exposure and HLA in healthy donors. Assay: immunoSEQ multiplex PCR; the TCRdb copy retains only in-frame clones and omits some. The data show 70,000 or so clones, about 80% seen once. Sequenced: PBMCs. These receptors came from a man in his late teens or twenties in good health and CMV-seropositive. Each CDR3 is given with its conserved first and last residue. D genes are given only for firm matches. Clone size is not always given. Where it is, it says once, few, many or a class for expanded clones.

J: TRBJ2-3
V: TRBV7-9
D: NA
size: NA
CDR3: CASSQARDTETQYF
DNA: TGTGCCAGCAGCCAGGCCCGGGACACGGAAACGCAGTATTTT

J: TRBJ2-7
V: TRBV2
D: TRBD2
size: NA
CDR3: CASRTGGVYEQYF
DNA: TGTGCCAGCAGAACGGGAGGGGTCTACGAGCAGTACTTC

J: TRBJ2-3
V: TRBV9
D: NA
size: NA
CDR3: CASSVGSSNTDTQYF
DNA: TGTGCCAGCAGCGTAGGGTCGAGCAACACAGATACGCAGTATTTT

J: TRBJ1-2
V: TRBV9
D: TRBD1
size: NA
CDR3: CASSPGQGAGGYTF
DNA: TGTGCCAGCAGCCCAGGACAGGGGGCAGGGGGCTACACCTTC

J: TRBJ1-4
V: TRBV7-2
D: NA
size: NA
CDR3: CASSIMRSGKLFF
DNA: TGTGCCAGCAGCATCATGCGATCCGGAAAACTGTTTTTT

J: TRBJ1-3
V: TRBV11-2
D: TRBD1
size: few
CDR3: CASSLGTGPTIYF
DNA: TGTGCCAGCAGCCTCGGGACAGGTCCCACCATATATTTT

J: TRBJ1-2
V: TRBV27
D: NA
size: NA
CDR3: CASSWSQGYGYTF
DNA: TGTGCCAGCAGTTGGTCGCAGGGCTATGGCTACACCTTC

J: TRBJ2-7
V: TRBV15
D: NA
size: NA
CDR3: CATSRGQTERYEQYF
DNA: TGTGCCACCAGCAGAGGTCAGACAGAGCGATACGAGCAGTACTTC

J: TRBJ2-3
V: TRBV14
D: NA
size: NA
CDR3: CASSQDTSTGAYF
DNA: TGTGCCAGCAGCCAAGATACTAGCACAGGTGCATATTTT

J: TRBJ1-1
V: TRBV28
D: NA
size: NA
CDR3: CASSLPRRQLNTEAFF
DNA: TGTGCCAGCAGTTTACCAAGAAGACAACTGAACACTGAAGCTTTCTTT

J: TRBJ2-3
V: TRBV7-9
D: TRBD2
size: few
CDR3: CASSQAAGVTDTQYF
DNA: TGTGCCAGCAGTCAGGCCGCGGGGGTAACAGATACGCAGTATTTT

J: TRBJ2-2
V: TRBV30
D: NA
size: NA
CDR3: CAWSRDWDTGELFF
DNA: TGTGCCTGGTCCCGGGACTGGGACACCGGGGAGCTGTTTTTT

J: TRBJ2-1
V: TRBV29-1
D: NA
size: NA
CDR3: CSAATLKADYEQFF
DNA: TGCAGCGCCGCAACCCTAAAGGCGGATTATGAGCAGTTCTTC

J: TRBJ1-4
V: TRBV9
D: TRBD1
size: NA
CDR3: CASSVGTGGYEKLFF
DNA: TGTGCCAGCAGCGTCGGGACAGGGGGCTATGAAAAACTGTTTTTT

J: TRBJ2-5
V: TRBV30
D: TRBD2
size: NA
CDR3: CAWGLAVQETQYF
DNA: TGTGCCTGGGGACTAGCGGTTCAAGAGACCCAGTACTTC

J: TRBJ1-3
V: TRBV6-1
D: NA
size: NA
CDR3: CASSIQGDSGNTIYF
DNA: TGTGCCAGCAGTATCCAAGGGGACTCTGGAAACACCATATATTTT

J: TRBJ1-6
V: TRBV7-9
D: NA
size: NA
CDR3: CASSLEVINSPLHF
DNA: TGTGCCAGCAGCTTGGAGGTCATCAATTCACCCCTCCACTTT

J: TRBJ2-2
V: TRBV5-1
D: TRBD2
size: NA
CDR3: CASSGGVFNTGELFF
DNA: TGCGCCAGCAGCGGGGGGGTATTCAACACCGGGGAGCTGTTTTTT

J: TRBJ1-2
V: TRBV7-9
D: TRBD1
size: NA
CDR3: CASSLGQSYGYTF
DNA: TGTGCCAGCAGCTTGGGACAGAGCTATGGCTACACCTTC

J: TRBJ2-5
V: TRBV25-1
D: NA
size: NA
CDR3: CASSEYVGPGETQYF
DNA: TGTGCCAGCAGTGAATATGTGGGTCCCGGGGAGACCCAGTACTTC

J: TRBJ1-1
V: TRBV7-6
D: TRBD1
size: NA
CDR3: CASSSGTETEAFF
DNA: TGTGCCAGCAGCTCCGGGACAGAGACTGAAGCTTTCTTT

J: TRBJ1-2
V: TRBV10-3
D: NA
size: few
CDR3: CAISLIQDYGYTF
DNA: TGTGCCATCAGTTTAATACAGGACTATGGCTACACCTTC

J: TRBJ1-1
V: TRBV30
D: NA
size: NA
CDR3: CAWSVGGDTEAFF
DNA: TGTGCCTGGAGTGTAGGGGGGGACACTGAAGCTTTCTTT

J: TRBJ2-1
V: TRBV4-1
D: NA
size: NA
CDR3: CASSQALGAGNEQFF
DNA: TGCGCCAGCAGCCAAGCGCTGGGGGCCGGCAATGAGCAGTTCTTC

J: TRBJ1-2
V: TRBV21-1
D: NA
size: NA
CDR3: CASSKAEGYVNGYTF
DNA: TGTGCCAGCAGCAAAGCTGAGGGCTATGTGAATGGCTACACCTTC

J: TRBJ1-1
V: TRBV6-5
D: NA
size: NA
CDR3: CATTGVGTEAFF
DNA: TGTGCCACTACGGGGGTGGGCACTGAAGCTTTCTTT

J: TRBJ1-5
V: TRBV5-6
D: NA
size: NA
CDR3: CASSLSRINQPQHF
DNA: TGTGCCAGCAGCTTATCCAGGATTAATCAGCCCCAGCATTTT

J: TRBJ1-2
V: TRBV19
D: TRBD1
size: NA
CDR3: CASSDRGVDYGYTF
DNA: TGTGCCAGTAGTGACAGGGGCGTCGACTATGGCTACACCTTC

J: TRBJ2-5
V: TRBV5-1
D: TRBD2
size: NA
CDR3: CASSWRGGLGQETQYF
DNA: TGCGCCAGCAGTTGGCGGGGGGGCCTTGGGCAAGAGACCCAGTACTTC

J: TRBJ2-7
V: TRBV30
D: TRBD1
size: NA
CDR3: CAWSGTGTGVTYEQYF
DNA: TGTGCCTGGAGCGGAACCGGGACAGGGGTAACTTACGAGCAGTACTTC

J: TRBJ2-2
V: TRBV5-1
D: TRBD1
size: few
CDR3: CASSFPDRGGELFF
DNA: TGCGCCAGCAGCTTCCCGGACAGGGGCGGGGAGCTGTTTTTT

J: TRBJ1-5
V: TRBV10-3
D: NA
size: NA
CDR3: CAISDMNQPQHF
DNA: TGTGCCATCAGTGACATGAATCAGCCCCAGCATTTT

J: TRBJ2-3
V: TRBV7-2
D: NA
size: NA
CDR3: CASSLGEENTQYF
DNA: TGTGCCAGCAGCTTAGGTGAAGAGAATACGCAGTATTTT

J: TRBJ1-1
V: TRBV27
D: NA
size: NA
CDR3: CASSSTMNTEAFF
DNA: TGTGCCAGCAGTTCTACCATGAACACTGAAGCTTTCTTT

J: TRBJ2-5
V: TRBV18
D: NA
size: NA
CDR3: CASSPFGRQETQYF
DNA: TGTGCCAGCTCACCATTCGGCAGGCAAGAGACCCAGTACTTC

J: TRBJ2-1
V: TRBV10-3
D: TRBD2
size: few
CDR3: CAISVAGVPEQFF
DNA: TGTGCCATCAGTGTAGCGGGGGTGCCTGAGCAGTTCTTC

J: TRBJ2-7
V: TRBV9
D: TRBD2
size: once
CDR3: CASSGSGRGSEQYF
DNA: TGTGCCAGCAGCGGTAGCGGGAGAGGTAGCGAGCAGTACTTC

J: TRBJ2-7
V: TRBV29-1
D: NA
size: NA
CDR3: CSVRGSYEQYF
DNA: TGCAGCGTCAGGGGTTCCTACGAGCAGTACTTC

J: TRBJ1-2
V: TRBV5-6
D: NA
size: NA
CDR3: CASSLATTGGGYTF
DNA: TGTGCCAGCAGCTTGGCGACGACAGGTGGGGGCTACACCTTC

J: TRBJ1-6
V: TRBV6-5
D: TRBD1
size: NA
CDR3: CASSSLQGGGSPLHF
DNA: TGTGCCAGCAGTTCCTTACAGGGGGGAGGTTCACCCCTCCACTTT

J: TRBJ1-1
V: TRBV2
D: NA
size: NA
CDR3: CASSGLGMGSTEAFF
DNA: TGTGCCAGCAGTGGATTGGGGATGGGGAGCACTGAAGCTTTCTTT

J: TRBJ1-1
V: TRBV6-1
D: NA
size: NA
CDR3: CASARETEAFF
DNA: TGTGCCAGCGCCAGGGAAACTGAAGCTTTCTTT

J: TRBJ2-1
V: TRBV6-5
D: NA
size: NA
CDR3: CASKFYSGNEQFF
DNA: TGTGCCAGCAAATTTTACAGTGGCAATGAGCAGTTCTTC

J: TRBJ2-3
V: TRBV30
D: NA
size: NA
CDR3: CAWSGGVTDTQYF
DNA: TGTGCCTGGAGTGGGGGGGTTACAGATACGCAGTATTTT

J: TRBJ1-5
V: TRBV2
D: NA
size: NA
CDR3: CASRGRGGGNQPQHF
DNA: TGTGCCAGCAGGGGGCGGGGAGGAGGAAATCAGCCCCAGCATTTT